Presented here are 24 T cell receptor beta chains from one specimen sequenced in a study of cytomegalovirus exposure and HLA in healthy donors. 13 Jbeta primers and 60 Vbeta primers were used for the PCR. Libraries were prepared by immunoSEQ multiplex PCR; TCRdb keeps only in-frame clonotypes and omits some of them. The sample carries about 130,000 clones, 70% to 90% recorded once. Source material: PBMCs. The receptor set was obtained from a woman between 40 and 55 years old in good health and CMV-seropositive.

A remark on this clone: The sample has other DNA sequences that encode this CDR3 too. The chain links TRBV28 to TRBJ2-1; 9 bases match TRBD1. This CDR3 spans 15 amino acids. Per the germline V gene, CDR1 is MDHEN and CDR2 is SYDVKM. After removal of 1 base from V and 3 bases from J, the junction contained 1 base not matched to a gene. The CDR3 loop reads CASSLSTGGYNEQFF. The DNA for the CDR3 is TGTGCCAGCAGTTTATCGACAGGGGGCTACAATGAGCAGTTCTTC.

The chain couples TRBV5-1 to TRBJ2-1, with 7 bases that match TRBD1. Trimming removed 4 bases from V and 6 bases from J; junction bases left unmatched: 10. CDR3 length: 15 amino acids. Germline-derived CDR1 and CDR2 are SGHRS and YFSETQ. In DNA, the CDR3 is TGCGCCAGCAGCCCTGGACAGGTGGTAGGCAATGAGCAGTTCTTC. It yields the protein CASSPGQVVGNEQFF.

This clone was seen a handful of times. The chain joins TRBV5-6 to TRBJ1-5, with D uncertain. The CDR3 spans 15 residues. The germline V gene encodes CDR1 SGHDT and CDR2 YYEEEE. V was shortened by 0 bases and J by 5 bases, with 12 bases between the two germline ends. DNA for the CDR3: TGTGCCAGCAGCTTGGGTTTGTCAGGTTATCAGCCCCAGCATTTT. This gives the protein CASSLGLSGYQPQHF.

The genes are TRBV7-9 and TRBJ2-5, with 7 bases that match TRBD2. Germline CDR1 SEHNR, CDR2 FQNEAQ (reference sequence). Trimming at V came to 2 bases and at J to 7 bases, leaving 4 bases not matched to a gene. This CDR3 is built from 13 residues. The CDR3 reads CASSLSVAGTQYF. DNA of the CDR3: TGTGCCAGCAGCTTATCGGTAGCGGGGACCCAGTACTTC. The full variable domain, with the rest looked up from reference TRBV7-9 and TRBJ2-5, is DTGVSQNPRHKITKRGQNVTFRCDPISEHNRLYWYRQTLGQGPEFLTYFQNEAQLEKSRLLSDRFSAERPKGSFSTLEIQRTEQGDSAMYLCASSLSVAGTQYFGPGTRLLVL.

This CDR3 reads CASSSGEGYTF. For the CDR3, the DNA is TGTGCCAGCAGTTCAGGGGAGGGCTACACCTTC. The V gene is TRBV28, the J gene TRBJ1-2, with D possibly TRBD1 on 6 matching bases. The germline V gene encodes CDR1 MDHEN and CDR2 SYDVKM. V lost 4 bases, J lost 8 bases, and 8 bases lay in between. There are 11 residues in the CDR3.

The V and J genes are TRBV7-9 and TRBJ2-1; 10 nucleotides line up with TRBD2. After removal of 7 bases from V and 8 bases from J, the junction contained 5 bases not matched to a gene. Germline V gene data show CDR1 as SEHNR and CDR2 as FQNEAQ (reference sequence). This CDR3 region has 13 residues. The CDR3 sequence: CASTKLAGDEQFF. The CDR3 DNA reads TGTGCCAGCACGAAGCTAGCGGGAGATGAGCAGTTCTTC.

The V gene is TRBV4-3, the J gene TRBJ1-6, with D perhaps matching TRBD1 (6 bases). The V end was cut by 3 bases, the J end by 9 bases, with 30 bases between. The CDR3 totals 20 residues. The V gene's germline CDR1 is LGHNA and CDR2 YSLEER. CDR3 loop: CASSQGVGGGARRGSSPLHF. Here the CDR3 DNA reads TGCGCCAGCAGCCAGGGCGTTGGCGGGGGGGCGCGTAGAGGAAGTTCACCCCTCCACTTT.

The genes are TRBV4-2 and TRBJ1-2, with TRBD1 as a possible D gene (6 bases). Germline V gene lookup returns CDR1 LGHNA and CDR2 YNFKEQ. The V gene lost 4 bases and the J gene lost 3 bases, with 18 bases spanning the gap. The CDR3 sequence is 16 residues long. CDR3 sequence reads: CASSPNVGQRHYGYTF. The CDR3 DNA sequence: TGTGCCAGCAGCCCGAATGTGGGACAACGGCACTATGGCTACACCTTC.

This chain joins TRBV7-9 and TRBJ2-2, with 9 bases matching TRBD1. CDR1 is SEHNR and CDR2 is FQNEAQ in the germline V gene (reference sequence). The ends lost 4 bases at V and 7 bases at J; junction bases unmatched: 7. This CDR3 is 15 amino acids long. For the CDR3, the DNA is TGTGCCAGCAGCTCGGACAGGGGATACCTCGGGGAGCTGTTTTTT. Its protein is CASSSDRGYLGELFF.

CDR3 protein: CASRERTGPNQPQHF. The DNA of the CDR3 is TGTGCCAGCAGAGAGAGGACAGGACCTAATCAGCCCCAGCATTTT. The chain couples TRBV2 to TRBJ1-5; 7 nucleotides align to TRBD1. This CDR3 is 15 amino acids long. The J segment lost 4 bases and the V segment lost 6 bases, leaving 9 bases of the junction unmatched. Germline V lookup: CDR1 SNHLY, CDR2 FYNNEI. The whole variable domain, filled in from reference TRBV2 and TRBJ1-5, reads EPEVTQTPSHQVTQMGQEVILRCVPISNHLYFYWYRQILGQKVEFLVSFYNNEISEKSEIFDDQFSVERPDGSNFTLKIRSTKLEDSAMYFCASRERTGPNQPQHFGDGTRLSIL.

V gene TRBV25-1 combines with J gene TRBJ1-1, with D perhaps TRBD1 (5 bases). The length of the CDR3 is 12 residues. Deletions cut 6 bases from V and 8 bases from J, with 13 bases between. Germline loops: CDR1 MGHDK, CDR2 SYGVNS. CDR3: CASSALGAEAFF. DNA of the CDR3: TGTGCCAGCAGCGCCCTAGGGGCAGAAGCTTTCTTT.

The J gene is TRBJ2-7, the V gene TRBV10-2; 11 bases align to TRBD2. CDR1 is WSHSY and CDR2 is SAAADI in the germline V gene. V was clipped by 6 bases and J by 7 bases; unmatched bases: 8. This CDR3 spans 14 amino acids. As DNA, the CDR3 is TGCGCCAGCAGAAGTAGCGGGGGGGCGGGAGAGCAGTACTTC. It specifies CASRSSGGAGEQYF.

V and J are TRBV7-9 and TRBJ2-7; 9 bases are shared with TRBD1. This CDR3 is 14 amino acids long. Germline-derived CDR1 and CDR2 are SEHNR and FQNEAQ (reference sequence). Losses at the gene ends were 5 bases for V and 3 bases for J; bases not matched to a gene: 5. The CDR3 protein is CASSPKDRGYEQYF. DNA for the CDR3: TGTGCCAGCAGCCCAAAGGACAGGGGCTACGAGCAGTACTTC.

V is TRBV15 and J is TRBJ1-1; TRBD1 is a possible D gene (6 bases). Germline assignment: CDR1 LNHNV and CDR2 YYDKDF (reference sequence). The CDR3 is 17 residues long. V was cut by 3 bases and J by 3 bases, with 20 bases left in between. In DNA, the CDR3 is TGTGCCACCAGCAGGGTACCGGGGGCGGGGGGTTACACTGAAGCTTTCTTT. Encoded protein: CATSRVPGAGGYTEAFF.

The chain combines TRBV19 with TRBJ2-7; weak D call: TRBD2 (6 bases). This CDR3 region has 15 residues. Trimming took 4 bases from V and 0 from J, leaving 13 bases between them. Germline CDR1 LNHDA, CDR2 SQIVND (reference sequence). In DNA form, the CDR3 reads TGTGCCAGTAGTAGCCCCATCGGGAGCTCCTACGAGCAGTACTTC. It encodes CASSSPIGSSYEQYF.

The table lists this clone with a few counts. This rearrangement joins TRBV9 to TRBJ1-4; 8 nucleotides line up with TRBD1. Trimming removed 1 base from V and 5 bases from J; junction bases left unmatched: 4. Germline CDR1 SGDLS, CDR2 YYNGEE. The CDR3 contains 15 residues. CDR3 sequence: CASSVRTGSNEKLFF. The CDR3 bases are TGTGCCAGCAGCGTACGGACAGGGTCCAATGAAAAACTGTTTTTT. The whole variable domain, filled in from reference TRBV9 and TRBJ1-4, reads DSGVTQTPKHLITATGQRVTLRCSPRSGDLSVYWYQQSLDQGLQFLIQYYNGEERAKGNILERFSAQQFPDLHSELNLSSLELGDSALYFCASSVRTGSNEKLFFGSGTQLSVL.

This rearrangement joins TRBV2 to TRBJ1-5; no clear D. Trimming pared 1 base from V and 0 bases from J, leaving 4 bases between. The CDR3 contains 14 residues. Germline lookup yields CDR1 SNHLY and CDR2 FYNNEI. The DNA of the CDR3 is TGTGCCAGCAGTGAAGTCCTTAGCAATCAGCCCCAGCATTTT. This encodes CASSEVLSNQPQHF. Complete variable domain (other parts from reference TRBV2 and TRBJ1-5): EPEVTQTPSHQVTQMGQEVILRCVPISNHLYFYWYRQILGQKVEFLVSFYNNEISEKSEIFDDQFSVERPDGSNFTLKIRSTKLEDSAMYFCASSEVLSNQPQHFGDGTRLSIL.

The chain carries TRBV7-2 and TRBJ2-7; 8 positions match TRBD2. The CDR3 extends over 15 amino acids. Germline V CDR1 and CDR2: SGHTA, FQGNSA. V was pared by 6 bases and J by 1 base, with 8 bases of the junction left unmatched. The CDR3 spells CASSYTSGNSYEQYF. The CDR3 nucleotides read TGTGCCAGCAGTTATACTAGCGGTAATTCCTACGAGCAGTACTTC.

The rearrangement links TRBV4-2 to TRBJ1-1; D is ambiguous. Germline values: CDR1 LGHNA, CDR2 YNFKEQ. The CDR3 has 14 residues. V was cut by 0 bases and J by 6 bases, with 11 bases left in between. CDR3 nucleotide sequence: TGTGCCAGCAGCCAAGACCGGGCGGGCGCTGAAGCTTTCTTT. Its protein product is CASSQDRAGAEAFF.

This chain links TRBV7-3 with TRBJ2-1; TRBD2 agrees at 14 bases. CDR1 and CDR2 from the germline V gene are SGHTA and FQGTGA. J gave up 4 bases and V 5 bases, and 7 bases lay outside the gene matches. The CDR3 is 17 amino acids. CDR3: CASSPRLAGGPYNEQFF. The CDR3 DNA is TGTGCCAGCAGCCCCCGACTAGCGGGGGGGCCTTACAATGAGCAGTTCTTC.

V gene TRBV27 combines with J gene TRBJ1-6, with no clear D. Germline CDR1 reads MNHEY; CDR2 reads SMNVEV (reference sequence). Trimming removed 7 bases from V and 8 bases from J, with 9 bases in between. There are 12 residues in the CDR3. CDR3 sequence: CASKEGDSPLHF. CDR3 nucleotide sequence: TGTGCCAGCAAGGAGGGAGATTCACCCCTCCACTTT.

V gene TRBV10-3 combines with J gene TRBJ1-5; 7 bases match TRBD1. With 5 bases clipped from V and 4 bases from J, the junction kept 8 bases outside the gene matches. The CDR3 spans 15 residues. The germline CDR1 and CDR2 sequences are ENHRY and SYGVKD. In DNA, the CDR3 is TGTGCCATCAGTCCAGCGGACAGGACAAATCAGCCCCAGCATTTT. Residues: CAISPADRTNQPQHF.

The chain is built from TRBV2 and TRBJ2-2; 7 bases line up with TRBD2. CDR1 is SNHLY and CDR2 is FYNNEI in the germline V gene. CDR3 length: 13 residues. After removal of 7 bases from V and 3 bases from J, the junction contained 2 bases not matched to a gene. The CDR3 bases are TGTGCCAGCAAGCGGGGATACACCGGGGAGCTGTTTTTT. Its protein is CASKRGYTGELFF.

The chain is built from TRBV27 and TRBJ1-1; 9 bases agree with TRBD1. Trimming took 3 bases from V and 12 from J; bases not matched to a gene: 11. The germline V gene has CDR1 MNHEY and CDR2 SMNVEV (reference sequence). This CDR3 has 14 amino acids. The CDR3 loop reads CASSFSWDRVLTFF. The CDR3 nucleotides are TGTGCCAGCAGTTTCAGTTGGGACAGGGTTCTAACTTTCTTT.